One sample yielded the 3 T cell receptor beta chains listed below, sequenced in a study of shared clonotypes between healthy human individuals. The method was immunoSEQ multiplex PCR; TCRdb's version includes in-frame clones alone and lacks a portion of them. This table holds over 1.4 million clones, roughly 97% found once. The sample consisted of naive CD4+ T cells sorted from blood. Subset specified: CD45RA+ positively selected. These receptors came from a man aged 25-45 years in good health.

The chain uses TRBV9 and TRBJ2-7, with no clear D. The V gene's germline CDR1 is SGDLS and CDR2 YYNGEE. The CDR3 extends over 14 amino acids. V lost 0 bases to trimming and J lost 3 bases, with 10 bases between them. CDR3 region: CASSVAAGYYEQYF. The CDR3 DNA sequence: TGTGCCAGCAGCGTAGCTGCAGGCTACTACGAGCAGTACTTC.

A single count supports this clone. The genes are TRBV7-9 and TRBJ2-7, with TRBD1 matching over 8 bases. Unmatched junction bases numbered 7, after V lost 1 base and J lost 5 bases. The germline gives CDR1 SEHNR, CDR2 FQNEAQ (reference sequence). This CDR3 contains 15 residues. This CDR3 reads CASSLDGRGLDEQYF. The CDR3 DNA reads as TGTGCCAGCAGCTTAGATGGCAGGGGGCTTGACGAGCAGTACTTC. Complete variable domain (other parts from reference TRBV7-9 and TRBJ2-7): DTGVSQNPRHKITKRGQNVTFRCDPISEHNRLYWYRQTLGQGPEFLTYFQNEAQLEKSRLLSDRFSAERPKGSFSTLEIQRTEQGDSAMYLCASSLDGRGLDEQYFGPGTRLTVT.

The chain is built from TRBV9 and TRBJ2-4, with D uncertain. CDR1 and CDR2 (germline): SGDLS, YYNGEE. The CDR3 is 14 residues long. V was trimmed by 0 bases and J by 4 bases, leaving 8 bases between them. CDR3 sequence (DNA): TGTGCCAGCAGCGTAGGAGATAGTAAAAACATTCAGTACTTC. It yields the protein CASSVGDSKNIQYF.